This T cell receptor (beta chain) was recorded in a study of beta chain features in type 1 diabetes. CD4+ naive, central memory, regulatory and stem cell-like memory subsets were isolated by sorting on CD45RO/CCR7/CD25/CD127/CD95/CD27. Trimming took 1 base from V and 1 from J, leaving 17 bases between them. CDR1 and CDR2 from the germline V gene are SQVTM and ANQGSEA. The CDR3 is made up of 17 amino acids. Only a few counts were recorded for this clone. Its antigen remains unidentified. The study reverse transcribed the entire isolated RNA, so it sequenced expressed TCRB transcripts. Generated by immunoSEQ multiplex PCR, the TCRdb table keeps only in-frame clones and is missing some. Found here are roughly 150,000 clones, roughly 9% of them singletons; the top ten hold 0.7%. General study findings and limits: All four CD4+ subsets from Type 1 diabetes patients carried moderately but significantly shorter TCRB CDR3s.

Sequences were obtained from central memory CD4+ T cells from blood. The chain is built from TRBV29-1 and TRBJ2-1; tentative D call: TRBD1 (5 bases). The source is a woman aged 25 to 39 with type 1 diabetes. CDR3 nucleotide sequence: TGCAGCGTTGAAGGGACATACCTTTCCCCTTCCTACAATGAGCAGTTCTTC. This gives the protein CSVEGTYLSPSYNEQFF.